This TCR beta chain was identified in a study of T cells in Graves' hyperthyroidism and ophthalmopathy. Amplified TCR beta CDR3 regions derived from RNA transcripts. HTBI primers were used for first-round RT-PCR of the TCR CDR3. From the multiplex PCR reads, TCRdb called clonotypes with MiXCR, one entry per CDR3 protein. The sample holds about 510,000 distinct CDR3 sequences, around 43% seen once. Study conclusions and caveats: Peripheral blood also featured most of the thyroid clonotypes expanded above 0.001.

Trimming stripped 2 bases from V and 8 bases from J, with 16 bases between. The germline CDR1 and CDR2 sequences are SGHVS and FNYEAQ. The CDR3 spans 16 residues. Note on this clonotype: Its target is unknown.

This receptor was identified in an adult woman with Graves' disease, either hyperthyroidism or ophthalmopathy (not recorded which). Sequenced material: peripheral blood or thyroid tissue (not recorded which). The chain carries TRBV7-6 and TRBJ1-6, with a weak D call TRBD1 (5 bases). CDR3 protein: CASSLPPTGDDSPLHF. The DNA of the CDR3 is TGTGCCAGCAGCTTACCCCCCACCGGGGACGATTCACCCCTCCACTTT.